This T cell receptor (beta chain) was observed in a study of T cell clones after liver transplantation. This CDR3 contains 14 residues. The ends were cut back, 3 bases at V and 4 bases at J, with 9 bases in the middle. Germline V gene lookup returns CDR1 SGHTA and CDR2 FQGNSA. Libraries were prepared by immunoSEQ multiplex PCR; TCRdb keeps only in-frame clonotypes and omits some of them. The table includes roughly 97,000 clones, 82% detected once. The rearrangement joins TRBV7-2 to TRBJ2-2; no clear D gene. The sample was CD4+ T cells from blood, taken before liver transplant. The receptor's source is a human donor who received a liver transplant. In DNA, the CDR3 is TGTGCCAGCAGCTTTAGTTCCGGCACCGGGGAGCTGTTTTTT. This codes for CASSFSSGTGELFF.